This TCR beta chain was observed in a study of T cells in Graves' hyperthyroidism and ophthalmopathy. RNA transcripts provided the source from which TCR beta CDR3 regions were amplified. RT-PCR in the first round (using the HTBI primer set) targeted the TCR CDR3. TCRdb reprocessed the multiplex PCR reads via MiXCR and lists one record per CDR3 protein. Counted here are approximately 420,000 distinct CDR3 sequences, about 15% occurring once; the ten biggest clones make up 32%. This clonotype was counted many times. The V gene end was trimmed by 5 bases and the J gene end by 0 bases; junction bases not matched to a gene: 5. Germline values: CDR1 SGHAT, CDR2 FQNNGV. The CDR3 length is 16 residues.

Sequenced: blood. V gene TRBV11-2 combines with J gene TRBJ1-3; 9 bases are a match to TRBD1. The receptor was derived from a woman in her twenties or thirties with Graves' hyperthyroidism. CDR3 coding DNA: TGTGCCAGCAGCGAAAACAGGGGGCTCTCTGGAAACACCATATATTTT. It specifies CASSENRGLSGNTIYF.